These T cell receptor beta chains were read from a single sample in a study of cytomegalovirus exposure and HLA in healthy donors. TCRdb keeps only in-frame clones here, not all; method: immunoSEQ multiplex PCR. Here the sample spans about 140,000 clones, roughly 83% being singletons. The sample taken for sequencing was PBMCs. These receptors all come from a man aged 35 to 55 in good health and CMV-seropositive. CDR3s include the opening cysteine and the closing phenylalanine or tryptophan. Fields, in order: J gene, V gene, CDR3 protein.

J: TRBJ2-7
V: TRBV7-8
CDR3: CASSQWPQTGNEQYF

J: TRBJ2-1
V: TRBV5-1
CDR3: CASSLTGQGLNEQFF

J: TRBJ2-7
V: TRBV30
CDR3: CAWRRDRGPYEQYF

J: TRBJ2-7
V: TRBV5-5
CDR3: CASSLVDTIYEQYF

J: TRBJ2-6
V: TRBV7-6
CDR3: CASSPARTGANVLTF

J: TRBJ2-1
V: TRBV4-3
CDR3: CASSQDPTAYNEQFF

J: TRBJ2-7
V: TRBV6-5
CDR3: CASSRTSGSFDEQYF

J: TRBJ1-4
V: TRBV4-3
CDR3: CASSQELGDRGGEKLFF

J: TRBJ2-5
V: TRBV15
CDR3: CATSRDPGVEETQYF

J: TRBJ2-5
V: TRBV14
CDR3: CASKSSGRGFETQYF

J: TRBJ1-1
V: TRBV5-5
CDR3: CASSRGQGRWTEAFF

J: TRBJ1-1
V: TRBV7-2
CDR3: CASSQQVLNTEAFF

J: TRBJ2-3
V: TRBV7-2
CDR3: CASRSTGTSGTDTQYF

J: TRBJ2-5
V: TRBV5-4
CDR3: CASSPGGPQGDRVKTQYF

J: TRBJ1-4
V: TRBV7-9
CDR3: CASSSSSERDREKLFF

J: TRBJ1-4
V: TRBV5-1
CDR3: CASSAPDRDQEKLFF

J: TRBJ2-6
V: TRBV5-1
CDR3: CASRRGTGITSGANVLTF

J: TRBJ1-2
V: TRBV23-1
CDR3: CASSQDLDRTANYGYTF

J: TRBJ2-7
V: TRBV27
CDR3: CASSLTASGTYEQYF

J: TRBJ2-5
V: TRBV5-4
CDR3: CASSLRGGETQYF

J: TRBJ2-3
V: TRBV5-1
CDR3: CASGPYKSTDTQYF

J: TRBJ1-5
V: TRBV2
CDR3: CASSEAGLKQPQHF

J: TRBJ1-5
V: TRBV9
CDR3: CASSVSGSGNQPQHF

J: .
V: TRBV5-1
CDR3: CASLSSGGTGEQYF

J: TRBJ2-7
V: TRBV27
CDR3: CASSFKGAYEQYF

J: TRBJ1-1
V: TRBV2
CDR3: CAIQVNTEAFF

J: TRBJ2-7
V: TRBV27
CDR3: CASSLTPGLAVYEQYF

J: TRBJ2-2
V: TRBV5-1
CDR3: CASSPGLANTGELFF

J: TRBJ2-1
V: TRBV15
CDR3: CATSMGLAGSEQFF

J: TRBJ1-1
V: TRBV27
CDR3: CASSRTPPRGTEAFF

J: TRBJ2-7
V: TRBV11-2
CDR3: CASSFSLLAEQYF

J: TRBJ2-5
V: TRBV6-4
CDR3: CAILRGLAVQETQYF

J: TRBJ1-5
V: TRBV6-6
CDR3: CASSPGTGGWQPQHF

J: TRBJ2-5
V: TRBV6-5
CDR3: CASRLRGPGVETQYF

J: TRBJ1-2
V: TRBV7-9
CDR3: CASSFVGGYGYTF

J: TRBJ2-5
V: TRBV4-1
CDR3: CASSQGLRVETQYF

J: TRBJ2-1
V: TRBV9
CDR3: CASSAAYNEQFF

J: TRBJ2-3
V: TRBV5-1
CDR3: CASSLGLAGVDTQYF

J: TRBJ1-2
V: TRBV7-6
CDR3: CASSPGGGYGYTF

J: TRBJ2-4
V: TRBV4-3
CDR3: CASSQRLNLAKNIQYF

J: TRBJ1-2
V: TRBV6-1
CDR3: CASSEGTGGYYGYTF

J: TRBJ1-2
V: TRBV18
CDR3: CASSPPGGVPDYGYTF

J: TRBJ2-7
V: TRBV10-3
CDR3: CAISDRGDLAEQYF

J: TRBJ2-7
V: TRBV4-1
CDR3: CASSQEGLAAYEQYF

J: TRBJ2-7
V: TRBV4-1
CDR3: CASSQVGGLAVLRHF

J: TRBJ1-5
V: TRBV28
CDR3: CASSLAQGYVQPQHF

J: TRBJ1-5
V: TRBV11-2
CDR3: CASSLERGSNQPQHF

J: TRBJ2-4
V: TRBV7-9
CDR3: CASSPPMAKNIQYF

J: TRBJ2-2
V: TRBV7-6
CDR3: CAIPTTGPNTGELLF

J: TRBJ2-5
V: TRBV6-5
CDR3: CASSYSTGQETQYF

J: TRBJ1-2
V: TRBV6-5
CDR3: CASSAGGFRYYGYTF

J: TRBJ2-1
V: TRBV7-2
CDR3: CASSGRTAYNEQFF

J: TRBJ2-1
V: TRBV18
CDR3: CASSKAPTNNEQFF

J: TRBJ1-5
V: TRBV2
CDR3: CASSVVGEGNQPQHF

J: TRBJ2-3
V: TRBV6-6
CDR3: CASRGTSGRGTDTQYF

J: TRBJ2-1
V: TRBV27
CDR3: CASSSIRQASDEQFF

J: TRBJ1-2
V: TRBV7-8
CDR3: CASSVSGTVYGYTF

J: TRBJ1-1
V: TRBV7-2
CDR3: CASSLDGYSAFF